The 32 T cell receptor beta chains given below trace back to one sample, sequenced in a study of cytomegalovirus exposure and HLA in healthy donors. Primers: 60 Vbeta forward and 13 Jbeta reverse. Profiled with immunoSEQ multiplex PCR; TCRdb holds only in-frame clones, not every one. This sample has fewer than 150,000 clones, with around 78% found just once. Sequenced input: PBMCs. The receptor source for this set is a male donor in good health and CMV-seronegative.

This chain links TRBV6-6 with TRBJ2-7; the D gene is possibly TRBD1 (5 bases). Per the germline V gene, CDR1 is MNHNY and CDR2 is SVGAGI (reference sequence). V lost 11 bases and J 3 bases, leaving 14 bases between the germline ends. The CDR3 runs 12 residues. The CDR3 reads CAFGRTNYEQYF. In DNA form, the CDR3 reads TGTGCCTTTGGCAGGACAAACTACGAGCAGTACTTC.

The J gene is TRBJ2-1, the V gene TRBV5-4; 8 bases match TRBD1. The trim removed 6 bases at V and 16 bases at J, leaving 12 bases unmatched. CDR3 length equals 12 residues. Germline V CDR1 and CDR2: SGHNT, YYREEE (reference sequence). The CDR3 bases are TGTGCCAGCACCCATACCGGGGACAGGCGATTCTTC. The encoded protein is CASTHTGDRRFF.

The chain has TRBV27 and TRBJ2-1; TRBD2 aligns across 7 bases. This CDR3 has 16 amino acids. V gave up 7 bases and J gave up 5 bases; unmatched junction bases: 14. The V gene's germline CDR1 is MNHEY and CDR2 SMNVEV (reference sequence). Here the CDR3 reads CASTPLGGSVDNEQFF. In nucleotides, the CDR3 is TGTGCCAGCACCCCCTTGGGCGGGAGTGTCGACAATGAGCAGTTCTTC.

This clone was recorded a few times. The V and J genes are TRBV7-2 and TRBJ2-7, with TRBD1 identical over 8 bases. Germline CDR1 is SGHTA and CDR2 is FQGNSA. CDR3 size: 16 residues. The V segment lost 5 bases and the J segment 3 bases; nucleotides outside the gene matches: 12. In DNA form, the CDR3 reads TGTGCCAGCAGCACTTATGACAGGGGAGGAATCTACGAGCAGTACTTC. This codes for CASSTYDRGGIYEQYF.

The chain recombines TRBV6-5 with TRBJ1-4, with no clear D. Germline V gene data show CDR1 as MNHEY and CDR2 as SVGAGI. The CDR3 is 14 residues long. The ends were cut back, 0 bases at V and 8 bases at J, with 10 bases in the middle. The CDR3 reads CASSYSTSGEKLFF. In nucleotides, the CDR3 is TGTGCCAGCAGTTACTCGACATCCGGCGAAAAACTGTTTTTT.

In its sample, this clone was seen a few times. V is TRBV7-2 and J is TRBJ2-2, with 9 bases aligning to TRBD2. Germline CDR1 is SGHTA and CDR2 is FQGNSA. Trimming took 0 bases from V and 4 from J; bases not matched to a gene: 3. The CDR3 has 16 amino acids. CDR3 bases: TGTGCCAGCAGCTTAGCGCGGGGGGGCTTCACCGGGGAGCTGTTTTTT. Amino acids: CASSLARGGFTGELFF.

The rearrangement uses TRBV7-9 and TRBJ1-1, with D possibly matching TRBD1 (5 bases). The CDR3 is 15 amino acids. The V and J ends lost 5 bases and 5 bases respectively, with 18 bases between them. Germline V CDR1 and CDR2: SEHNR, FQNEAQ (reference sequence). The chain's CDR3 is CASSHSGGRGTEAFF. CDR3 DNA: TGTGCCAGCAGCCATTCTGGTGGCCGGGGGACTGAAGCTTTCTTT.

This clone was found once. The CDR3 loop reads CASGHYSGNTIYF. The CDR3 DNA follows: TGTGCCTCCGGACACTACTCTGGAAACACCATATATTTT. This chain links TRBV30 with TRBJ1-3; possible D gene TRBD1, 5 bases. The ends were cut back, 7 bases at V and 0 bases at J, with 10 bases in the middle. Germline-derived CDR1 and CDR2 are GTSNPN and SVGIG (reference sequence). The CDR3 extends over 13 amino acids. The entire variable domain, with the rest obtained from reference TRBV30 and TRBJ1-3, is as follows: SQTIHQWPATLVQPVGSPLSLECTVEGTSNPNLYWYRQAAGRGLQLLFYSVGIGQISSEVPQNLSASRPQDRQFILSSKKLLLSDSGFYLCASGHYSGNTIYFGEGSWLTVV.

For the CDR3, the DNA is TGTGCCTGGAGTGGAGGGGGGGCTTATGGTGATGAGCAGTTCTTC. Amino acid sequence: CAWSGGGAYGDEQFF. V usage is TRBV30 and J usage is TRBJ2-1; D is possibly TRBD2 (7 bases). Between the trimmed V and J ends, which lost 1 base and 8 bases, there was a span of 18 bases. CDR1 is GTSNPN and CDR2 is SVGIG in the germline V gene (reference sequence). The CDR3 is made up of 15 amino acids. The entire variable domain, with the rest obtained from reference TRBV30 and TRBJ2-1, is as follows: SQTIHQWPATLVQPVGSPLSLECTVEGTSNPNLYWYRQAAGRGLQLLFYSVGIGQISSEVPQNLSASRPQDRQFILSSKKLLLSDSGFYLCAWSGGGAYGDEQFFGPGTRLTVL.

This chain joins TRBV5-1 and TRBJ2-7; the match to TRBD1 covers 10 bases. The CDR3 loop spans 15 amino acids. Germline loops: CDR1 SGHRS, CDR2 YFSETQ. The J segment lost 2 bases and the V segment lost 4 bases, leaving 6 bases of the junction unmatched. The CDR3 loop is CASSPFGTGAYEQYF. The DNA for the CDR3 is TGCGCCAGCAGCCCCTTTGGGACAGGGGCCTACGAGCAGTACTTC.

V and J are TRBV5-1 and TRBJ2-1; D gene ambiguous. Germline-derived CDR1 and CDR2 are SGHRS and YFSETQ. Deletions cut 4 bases from V and 5 bases from J, with 16 bases between. This CDR3 contains 15 residues. The DNA for the CDR3 is TGCGCCAGCAGCCCCGCGGCATACCCAAACAATGAGCAGTTCTTC. It codes for CASSPAAYPNNEQFF.

This clone has only one observation. J is TRBJ2-2 and V is TRBV5-1; tentatively, D is TRBD1 (6 bases). The CDR3 length is 15 residues. V was cut by 3 bases and J by 0 bases, with 9 bases left in between. CDR1 is SGHRS, CDR2 YFSETQ, per germline. Here the CDR3 reads CASSSGVTNTGELFF. The CDR3 nucleotides are TGCGCCAGCAGCTCAGGGGTCACGAACACCGGGGAGCTGTTTTTT.

About this clone: The CDR3 does not close with the conserved phenylalanine or tryptophan, likely indicating a read error. No DNA is shown, since the ends of the CDR3 on it are uncertain; the CDR3 is the one TCRdb lists. The chain is built from TRBV19 and TRBJ1-1. The germline V gene encodes CDR1 LNHDA and CDR2 SQIVND (reference sequence). The CDR3 is 15 amino acids long, termini counted. CDR3 residues: CASSIGQAGLGLSEL.

This chain uses TRBV5-1 with TRBJ2-3, with 7 bases that match TRBD1. Germline CDR1 SGHRS, CDR2 YFSETQ. The ends lost 1 base at V and 5 bases at J; junction bases unmatched: 4. This CDR3 spans 14 amino acids. The chain's CDR3 is CASSLTQGVDTQYF. As DNA, the CDR3 is TGCGCCAGCAGCTTGACGCAGGGGGTAGATACGCAGTATTTT.

This sequence joins TRBV4-2 and TRBJ1-2; TRBD1 agrees at 9 bases. CDR3 size: 13 residues. Losses at the gene ends were 1 base for V and 6 bases for J; bases not matched to a gene: 0. Germline loops: CDR1 LGHNA, CDR2 YNFKEQ. The CDR3 DNA reads as TGTGCCAGCAGCCAAGGGACAGGGGATGGCTACACCTTC. The encoded protein is CASSQGTGDGYTF.

V gene TRBV9 combines with J gene TRBJ2-1; 13 bases map to TRBD2. Germline values: CDR1 SGDLS, CDR2 YYNGEE. There are 16 residues in the CDR3. Losses at the gene ends were 3 bases for V and 6 bases for J; bases not matched to a gene: 6. CDR3 amino acids: CASSGQTSGGINEQFF. The CDR3 DNA reads TGTGCCAGCAGCGGACAGACTAGCGGGGGGATCAATGAGCAGTTCTTC.

There are many counts of this clone. The genes are TRBV11-2 and TRBJ1-3; D is uncertain. CDR3 size: 12 residues. The V gene's germline CDR1 is SGHAT and CDR2 FQNNGV. Deletions cut 3 bases from V and 4 bases from J, with 4 bases between. The CDR3 DNA follows: TGTGCCAGCAGCTTTATGGGAAACACCATATATTTT. Encoded protein: CASSFMGNTIYF.

CDR3 bases: TGCAGCGTTGAAGAGAGGCAATCCCGAGGGAGCTCCTACAATGAGCAGTTCTTC. It specifies CSVEERQSRGSSYNEQFF. The V and J genes are TRBV29-1 and TRBJ2-1, with D perhaps matching TRBD2 (5 bases). The CDR3 loop spans 18 amino acids. The germline V and J ends were trimmed by 0 bases and 0 bases, with 18 bases remaining between them. Germline V gene data show CDR1 as SQVTM and CDR2 as ANQGSEA.

The V call is TRBV30, the J call TRBJ2-5, with 9 nucleotides matching TRBD1. V was pared by 0 bases and J by 4 bases, with 9 bases of the junction left unmatched. CDR3 length equals 16 residues. From germline, CDR1 is GTSNPN and CDR2 SVGIG (reference sequence). In DNA form, the CDR3 reads TGTGCCTGGAGTGTAGGCTCAACAGGGGGCCGAGAGACCCAGTACTTC. Translated, it gives CAWSVGSTGGRETQYF. Full variable domain (outside the CDR3, taken from reference TRBV30 and TRBJ2-5): SQTIHQWPATLVQPVGSPLSLECTVEGTSNPNLYWYRQAAGRGLQLLFYSVGIGQISSEVPQNLSASRPQDRQFILSSKKLLLSDSGFYLCAWSVGSTGGRETQYFGPGTRLLVL.

The chain is built from TRBV5-1 and TRBJ1-4; 10 nucleotides match TRBD1. This CDR3 region has 14 residues. V lost 4 bases and J lost 7; bases outside the gene matches: 4. CDR1 is SGHRS, CDR2 YFSETQ, per germline. CDR3 protein: CASSGDRGGEKLFF. For the CDR3, the DNA is TGCGCCAGCAGCGGGGACAGGGGTGGTGAAAAACTGTTTTTT.

The chain links TRBV6-1 to TRBJ1-2; D not certain. Germline V gives CDR1 MNHNS, CDR2 SASEGT. The CDR3 contains 12 residues. The ends were cut back, 7 bases at V and 3 bases at J, with 9 bases in the middle. For the CDR3, the DNA is TGTGCCAGCATCAGGCCCGACTATGGCTACACCTTC. The encoded protein is CASIRPDYGYTF.

This chain uses TRBV2 with TRBJ2-7, with 7 bases identical to TRBD2. The CDR3 extends over 13 amino acids. Trimming removed 8 bases from V and 3 bases from J; junction bases left unmatched: 7. Germline assignment: CDR1 SNHLY and CDR2 FYNNEI. The CDR3 nucleotides read TGTGCCAGCTTCCCAGCGGGGCGCTACGAGCAGTACTTC. Amino acids: CASFPAGRYEQYF.

The chain links TRBV10-3 to TRBJ1-5, with 9 bases that match TRBD1. Trimming removed 10 bases from V and 3 bases from J; junction bases left unmatched: 10. The CDR3 is 15 amino acids. Germline-derived CDR1 and CDR2 are ENHRY and SYGVKD. The CDR3 DNA is TGTGCCACCTCCGGACAGGGGAAATACAATCAGCCCCAGCATTTT. This codes for CATSGQGKYNQPQHF.

The genes are TRBV27 and TRBJ1-4; the D is unclear. Germline V lookup: CDR1 MNHEY, CDR2 SMNVEV (reference sequence). Trimming took off 3 bases at V and 6 bases at J, with 8 bases between the two ends. The CDR3 has 13 residues. The CDR3 region has the DNA TGTGCCAGCAGTTTGAGGTGGGATGAAAAACTGTTTTTT. Encoded protein: CASSLRWDEKLFF.

This chain connects TRBV18 to TRBJ1-2; no clear D gene. The CDR3 is 16 residues long. Trimming removed 0 bases at V and 4 bases at J, with 15 bases between. The germline CDR1 and CDR2 sequences are KGHSH and LQKENI. Here the CDR3 DNA reads TGTGCCAGCTCACCACCGTCTGAGGGTGTTGGCTATGGCTACACCTTC. Translating gives CASSPPSEGVGYGYTF.

This clone was seen a few times. The DNA for the CDR3 is TGTGCCAGCAGGGATTACAGGGCCTGGGAGGAGACCCAGTACTTC. Protein sequence: CASRDYRAWEETQYF. This chain connects TRBV6-5 to TRBJ2-5; perhaps TRBD1 as D (6 bases). The germline V and J ends were trimmed by 6 bases and 5 bases, with 19 bases remaining between them. CDR1 and CDR2 (germline): MNHEY, SVGAGI. The CDR3 extends over 15 amino acids.

The chain is built from TRBV15 and TRBJ2-2; 9 bases are a match to TRBD1. J gave up 1 base and V 6 bases, and 9 bases lay outside the gene matches. This CDR3 has 17 amino acids. Germline-derived CDR1 and CDR2 are LNHNV and YYDKDF (reference sequence). This CDR3 is CATRRPPGQGNTGELFF. The DNA for the CDR3 is TGTGCCACCAGGCGCCCCCCGGGACAGGGGAACACCGGGGAGCTGTTTTTT.

This clone was seen a few times. This chain links TRBV27 with TRBJ2-7, with TRBD2 matching over 10 bases. The CDR3 is 17 residues long. Germline V gene data show CDR1 as MNHEY and CDR2 as SMNVEV (reference sequence). With 5 bases clipped from V and 1 base from J, the junction kept 11 bases outside the gene matches. The CDR3 is CASSPIGLADRSYEQYF. CDR3 nucleotides: TGTGCCAGCAGTCCAATTGGACTAGCGGATAGATCCTACGAGCAGTACTTC.

The CDR3 is CARSSTSGRDYEQYF. The CDR3 DNA follows: TGTGCCCGAAGTTCGACTAGCGGGAGGGACTACGAGCAGTACTTC. This chain links TRBV2 with TRBJ2-7, with TRBD2 matching over 14 bases. In germline, CDR1 is SNHLY, CDR2 FYNNEI. The CDR3 consists of 15 residues. Trimming removed 11 bases from V and 3 bases from J; junction bases left unmatched: 9.

V is TRBV10-3 and J is TRBJ1-5; maybe TRBD1 (5 bases). From germline, CDR1 is ENHRY and CDR2 SYGVKD. V was trimmed by 0 bases and J by 0 bases, leaving 9 bases between them. CDR3 size: 16 residues. The CDR3 DNA sequence: TGTGCCATCAGTGAGTCGACAGAGCATAGCAATCAGCCCCAGCATTTT. Translated, it gives CAISESTEHSNQPQHF.

The rearrangement uses TRBV5-1 and TRBJ1-1; weak D call: TRBD1 (6 bases). Trimming stripped 4 bases from V and 1 base from J, with 14 bases between. CDR3 length: 15 residues. Germline loops: CDR1 SGHRS, CDR2 YFSETQ. This CDR3 reads CASSPVGGRNTEAFF. Here the CDR3 DNA reads TGCGCCAGCAGCCCCGTAGGGGGAAGGAACACTGAAGCTTTCTTT.

The genes are TRBV10-2 and TRBJ2-7, with 8 nucleotides matching TRBD2. The CDR3 is 15 residues long. Per the germline V gene, CDR1 is WSHSY and CDR2 is SAAADI. J was trimmed by 3 bases and V by 0 bases; bases with no gene match: 4. The CDR3 protein is CASSESSGGDYEQYF. The CDR3 region has the DNA TGCGCCAGCAGTGAGTCCAGCGGGGGTGACTACGAGCAGTACTTC.